The following is a T cell receptor (beta chain) sequence with its context. The target of this receptor is not known. No base qualities exist here, and no much larger clone lies one base off it. Reading the label with the study, this specimen's time point is: approximately 25 months on ibrutinib. For TCR beta library preparation, roughly 2 micrograms of genomic DNA were extracted from the cryopreserved PBMCs. Longitudinal blood samples from CLL patients on ibrutinib monotherapy underwent high-throughput TCR beta sequencing. The patients took part in an open-label, single-center phase 2 trial of ibrutinib monotherapy. These data are taken from a study of cytotoxic CD8 clonotypes in ibrutinib-treated CLL (dated by TCRdb to about 2021). As for the study more broadly: The cohort was composed of some ten relapsed/refractory and roughly 16 treatment-naive patients; IGHV unmutated status was identified in around 17 patients. On average, each sample yielded about 250,000 productive templates and 94,082 productive rearrangements. Responses were partial in roughly 24 patients and complete in 2; after median approximately 67 months follow-up, about 14 stayed in remission and about twelve progressed. All remission and progressive disease samples were collected while patients were still receiving ibrutinib. Cryopreserved peripheral blood mononuclear cells were obtained before treatment, at response, and at either sustained remission or disease progression. The response samples were drawn at a median of approximately 12 months into treatment, with a range of roughly 6 to 36 months. Longitudinal samples were obtainable from 26 of the 86 participants in the trial. The research as a whole found: Public clonotypes were rare and either shrank or stayed stable during treatment, and the rise in clonality at ibrutinib response reflected expansion of private clonotypes. Clonality increased at ibrutinib response, stayed stable in sustained remission, and fell back toward baseline at progression. Baseline clonality was found to be higher than that of age-matched healthy donors and was strongly correlated with circulating CD8+ T-cell counts. Sampling times were not matched between patients in sustained remission and patients whose disease was progressing, and lymph node repertoires were not examined.

A MiSeq instrument was used for deep resolution sequencing, which targeted depths ranging from 1 in 1 million up to 1 in 200,000 T cells, with coverage averaging 10x for each clonotype. The immunoSEQ hsTCRB Kit was used to generate the TCR beta libraries. The original pipeline was this. The data were analyzed with ImmunoSEQ Analyzer and ImmunoSEQ Data Assistant, and V, D and J gene assignments followed IMGT definitions. Clonality, which ranges from 0 to 1, was calculated by subtracting the normalized Shannon entropy of productive rearrangement frequencies from one. Only overrepresented clonotypes making up at least 0.05% of each patient's repertoire were included in the public clonotype analysis. Thirteen age-matched healthy donor repertoires from immuneACCESS were used as controls for clonality. TCRdb took over this immuneACCESS table, retaining in-frame rearrangements with V and J assigned. Such tables are incomplete; in checked studies, under half of the missing clones stem from an unresolved V gene, and the remainder is unexplained. That table is the source of V, J and clone size, and D and trimming were worked out from the DNA. This sample lists 250,000 or so clones; roughly 74% were detected once. 15% to 17% of the sample is in the top ten clones.

CDR1 KGHSH and CDR2 LQKENI are derived from the germline V gene. CDR3 length: 11 amino acids, cysteine to phenylalanine. Just the 33-base CDR3 DNA is kept, in frame starting at base 1. The V end loses 4 bases and the J end loses 4 bases, and a stretch of 5 bases separates them. This TCR derives from a human donor with chronic lymphocytic leukemia. Sequencing was performed on PBMCs, taken after 24 months of ibrutinib treatment. Recombination linked TRBV18 to TRBJ2-7, with no confidently assigned D gene. In nucleotides, the sequence is TGTGCCAGCTCACGTGAATACGAGCAGTACTTC. It codes for CASSREYEQYF. Supplemented by the reference TRBV18 and TRBJ2-7 proteins around the CDR3, the complete variable domain is NAGVMQNPRHLVRRRGQEARLRCSPMKGHSHVYWYRQLPEEGLKFMVYLQKENIIDESGMPKERFSAEFPKEGPSILRIQQVVRGDSAAYFCASSREYEQYFGPGTRLTVT.